This T cell receptor (beta chain) was found in a study of identical twins. Study-wide findings and caveats: Conclusions came from cross-sectional statistical analysis, not from following the same donors. When twins shared out-of-frame alpha sequences, those sequences had excess low generation probability.

Germline values: CDR1 MNHEY, CDR2 SVGEGT. The germline V and J ends were trimmed by 7 bases and 6 bases, with 25 bases remaining between them. The CDR3 totals 17 residues. There are many counts of this clonotype. The antigen is undetermined. TCRdb ran MiXCR on the 5' RACE reads and lists one entry per CDR3 protein. The table lists 500,000 to 650,000 distinct CDR3 sequences, under 8.5% of them singletons. All donors comprised healthy Caucasians. These data were likewise used in another study, on yellow fever vaccine responses in identical twins.

The chain couples TRBV6-2 or TRBV6-3 to TRBJ2-1; tentative D call: TRBD2 (8 bases). The sequencing sample was made of PBMCs. This receptor was identified in a woman aged 18 to 35 in good health. The CDR3 protein is CASTQDRVGTSGNEQFF. The CDR3 nucleotides are TGTGCCAGCACCCAAGACAGGGTTGGGACTAGTGGCAATGAGCAGTTCTTC.